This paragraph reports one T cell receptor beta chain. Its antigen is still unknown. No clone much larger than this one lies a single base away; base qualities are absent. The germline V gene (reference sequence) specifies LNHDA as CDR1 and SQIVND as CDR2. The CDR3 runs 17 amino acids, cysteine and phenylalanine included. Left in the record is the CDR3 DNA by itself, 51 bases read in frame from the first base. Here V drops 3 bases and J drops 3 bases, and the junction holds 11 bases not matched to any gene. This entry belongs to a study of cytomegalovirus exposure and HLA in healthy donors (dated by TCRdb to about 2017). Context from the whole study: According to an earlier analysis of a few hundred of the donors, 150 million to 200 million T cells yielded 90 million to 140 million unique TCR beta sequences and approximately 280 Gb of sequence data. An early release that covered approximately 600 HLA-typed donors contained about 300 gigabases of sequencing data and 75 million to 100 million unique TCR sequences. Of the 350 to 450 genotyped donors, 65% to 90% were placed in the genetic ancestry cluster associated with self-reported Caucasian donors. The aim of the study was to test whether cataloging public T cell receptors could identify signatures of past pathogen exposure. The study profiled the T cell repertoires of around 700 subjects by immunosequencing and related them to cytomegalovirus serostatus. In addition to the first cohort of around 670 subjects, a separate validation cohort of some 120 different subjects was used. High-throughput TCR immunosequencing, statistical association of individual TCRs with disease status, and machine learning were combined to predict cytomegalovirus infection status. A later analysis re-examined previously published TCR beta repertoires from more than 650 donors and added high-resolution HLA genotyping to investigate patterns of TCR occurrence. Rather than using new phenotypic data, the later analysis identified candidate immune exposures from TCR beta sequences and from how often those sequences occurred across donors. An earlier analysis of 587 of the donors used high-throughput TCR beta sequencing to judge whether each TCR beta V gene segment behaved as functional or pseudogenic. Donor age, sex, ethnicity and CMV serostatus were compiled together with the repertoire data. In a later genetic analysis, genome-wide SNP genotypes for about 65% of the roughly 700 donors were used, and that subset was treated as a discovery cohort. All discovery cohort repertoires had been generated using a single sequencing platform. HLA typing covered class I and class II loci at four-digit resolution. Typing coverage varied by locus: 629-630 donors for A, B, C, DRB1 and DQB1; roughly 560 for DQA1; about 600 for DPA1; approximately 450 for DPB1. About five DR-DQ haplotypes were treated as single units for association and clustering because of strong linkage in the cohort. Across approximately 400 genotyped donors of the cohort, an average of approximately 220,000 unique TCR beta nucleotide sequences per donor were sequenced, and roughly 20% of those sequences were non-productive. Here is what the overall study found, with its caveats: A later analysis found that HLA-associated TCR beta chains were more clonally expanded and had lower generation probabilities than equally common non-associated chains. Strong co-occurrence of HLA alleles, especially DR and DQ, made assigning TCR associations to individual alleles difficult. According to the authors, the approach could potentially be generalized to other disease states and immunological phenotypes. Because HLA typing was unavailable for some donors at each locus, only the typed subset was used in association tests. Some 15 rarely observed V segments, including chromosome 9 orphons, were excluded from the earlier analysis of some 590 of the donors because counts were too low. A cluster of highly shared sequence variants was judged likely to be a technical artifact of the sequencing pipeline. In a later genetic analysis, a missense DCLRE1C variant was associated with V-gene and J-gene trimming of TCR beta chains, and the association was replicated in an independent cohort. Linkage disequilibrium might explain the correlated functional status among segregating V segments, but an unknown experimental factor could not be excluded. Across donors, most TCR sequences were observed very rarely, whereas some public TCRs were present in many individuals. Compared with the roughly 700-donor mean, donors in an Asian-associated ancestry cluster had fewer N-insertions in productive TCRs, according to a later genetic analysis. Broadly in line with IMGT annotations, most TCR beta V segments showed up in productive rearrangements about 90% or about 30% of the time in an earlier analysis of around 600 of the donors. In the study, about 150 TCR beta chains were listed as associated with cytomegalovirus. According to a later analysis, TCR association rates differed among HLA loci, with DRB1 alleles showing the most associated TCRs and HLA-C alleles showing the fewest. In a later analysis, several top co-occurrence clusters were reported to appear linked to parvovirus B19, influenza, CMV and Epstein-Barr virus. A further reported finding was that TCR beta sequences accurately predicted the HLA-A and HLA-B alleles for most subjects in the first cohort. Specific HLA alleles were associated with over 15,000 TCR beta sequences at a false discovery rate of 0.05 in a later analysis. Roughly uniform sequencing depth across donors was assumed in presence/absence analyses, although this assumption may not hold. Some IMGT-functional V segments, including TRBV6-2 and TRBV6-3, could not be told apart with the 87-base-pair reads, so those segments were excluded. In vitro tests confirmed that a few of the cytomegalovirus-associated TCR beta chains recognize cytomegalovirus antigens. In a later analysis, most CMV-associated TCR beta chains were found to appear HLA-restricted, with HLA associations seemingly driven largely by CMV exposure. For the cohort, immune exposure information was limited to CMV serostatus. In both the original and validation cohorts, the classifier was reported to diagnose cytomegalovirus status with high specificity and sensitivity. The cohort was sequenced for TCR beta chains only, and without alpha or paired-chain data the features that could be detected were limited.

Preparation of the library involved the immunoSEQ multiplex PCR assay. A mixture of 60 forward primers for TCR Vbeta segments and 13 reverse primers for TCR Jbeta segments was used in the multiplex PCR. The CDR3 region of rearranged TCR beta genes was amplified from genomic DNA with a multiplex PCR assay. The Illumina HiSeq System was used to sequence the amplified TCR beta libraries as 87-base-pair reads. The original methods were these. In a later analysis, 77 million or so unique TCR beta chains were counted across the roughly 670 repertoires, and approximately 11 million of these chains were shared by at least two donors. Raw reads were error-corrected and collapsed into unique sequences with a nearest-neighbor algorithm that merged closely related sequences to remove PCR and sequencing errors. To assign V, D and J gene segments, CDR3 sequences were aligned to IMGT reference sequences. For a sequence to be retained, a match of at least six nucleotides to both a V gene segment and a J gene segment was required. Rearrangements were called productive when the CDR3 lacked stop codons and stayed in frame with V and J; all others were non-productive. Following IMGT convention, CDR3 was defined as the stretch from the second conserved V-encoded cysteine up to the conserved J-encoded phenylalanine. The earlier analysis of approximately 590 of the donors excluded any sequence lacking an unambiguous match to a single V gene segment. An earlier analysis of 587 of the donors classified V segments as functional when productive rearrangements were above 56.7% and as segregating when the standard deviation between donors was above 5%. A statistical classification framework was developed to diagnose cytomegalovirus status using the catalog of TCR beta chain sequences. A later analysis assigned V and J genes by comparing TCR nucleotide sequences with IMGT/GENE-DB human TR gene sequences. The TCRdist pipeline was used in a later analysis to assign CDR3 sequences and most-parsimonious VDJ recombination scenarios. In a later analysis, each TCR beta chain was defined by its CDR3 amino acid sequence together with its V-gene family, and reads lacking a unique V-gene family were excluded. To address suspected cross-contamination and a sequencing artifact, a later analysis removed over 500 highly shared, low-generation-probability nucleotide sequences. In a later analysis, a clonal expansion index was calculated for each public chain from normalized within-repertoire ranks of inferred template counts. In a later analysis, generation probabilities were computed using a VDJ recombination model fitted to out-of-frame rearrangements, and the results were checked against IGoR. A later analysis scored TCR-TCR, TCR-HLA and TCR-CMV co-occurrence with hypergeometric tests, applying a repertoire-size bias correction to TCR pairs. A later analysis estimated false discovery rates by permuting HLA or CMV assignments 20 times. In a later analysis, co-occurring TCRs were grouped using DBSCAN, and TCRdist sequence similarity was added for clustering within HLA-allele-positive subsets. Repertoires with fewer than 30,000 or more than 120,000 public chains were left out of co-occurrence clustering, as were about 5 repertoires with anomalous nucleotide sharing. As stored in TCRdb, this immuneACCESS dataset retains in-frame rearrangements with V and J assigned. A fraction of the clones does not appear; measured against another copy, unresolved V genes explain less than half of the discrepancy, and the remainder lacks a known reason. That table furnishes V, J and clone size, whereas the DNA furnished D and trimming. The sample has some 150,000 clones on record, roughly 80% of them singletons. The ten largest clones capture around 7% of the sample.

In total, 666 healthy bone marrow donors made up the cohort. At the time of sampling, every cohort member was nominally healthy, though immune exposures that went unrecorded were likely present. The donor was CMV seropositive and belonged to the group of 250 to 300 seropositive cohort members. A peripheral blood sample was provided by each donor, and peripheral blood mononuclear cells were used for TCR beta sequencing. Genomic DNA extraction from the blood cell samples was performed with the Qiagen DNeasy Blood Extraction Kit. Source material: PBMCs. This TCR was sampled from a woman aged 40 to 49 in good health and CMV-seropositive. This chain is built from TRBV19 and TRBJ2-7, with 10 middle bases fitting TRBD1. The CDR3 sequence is CASSISGTGEKGYEQYF. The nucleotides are TGTGCCAGTAGTATCTCAGGGACAGGGGAGAAAGGCTACGAGCAGTACTTC.